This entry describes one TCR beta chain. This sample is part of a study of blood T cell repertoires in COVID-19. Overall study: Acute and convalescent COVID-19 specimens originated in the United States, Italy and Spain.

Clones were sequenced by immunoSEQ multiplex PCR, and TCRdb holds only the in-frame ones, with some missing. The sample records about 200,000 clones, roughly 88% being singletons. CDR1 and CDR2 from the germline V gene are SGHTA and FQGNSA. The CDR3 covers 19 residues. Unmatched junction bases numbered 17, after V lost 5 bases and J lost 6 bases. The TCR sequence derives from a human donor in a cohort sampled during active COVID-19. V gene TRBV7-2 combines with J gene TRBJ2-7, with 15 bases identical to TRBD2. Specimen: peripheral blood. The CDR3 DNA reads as TGTGCCAGCAGCGCGAGCGGATGGGGGGGACTAGCGGGAGGCCCCGAGCAGTACTTC. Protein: CASSASGWGGLAGGPEQYF.